This T cell receptor beta chain came from a study of sequential checkpoint blockade in melanoma. Measured with immunoSEQ multiplex PCR; TCRdb has only the in-frame clones, and not every one. The table has approximately 6,000 clones, approximately 50% seen once. The CDR3 has 14 residues. V gave up 0 bases and J gave up 5 bases; unmatched junction bases: 2. The V gene's germline CDR1 is SGHRS and CDR2 YFSETQ. As for treatment: randomized to nivolumab then ipilimumab (arm A) or the reverse (arm B). None of the patients previously received DNA-damaging chemotherapy. PBMC sorting kept live CD3+CD8+ cells without CD19 or CD56.

The sequence was obtained from a human donor with melanoma. The sample was CD8+ T cells sorted from blood (inferred from file names), taken from a patient given nivolumab and ipilimumab in sequence. The chain joins TRBV5-1 to TRBJ2-1; 7 nucleotides match TRBD1. The CDR3 region has the DNA TGCGCCAGCAGCTTGGTTGGGACAGACAATGAGCAGTTCTTC. It yields the protein CASSLVGTDNEQFF. Full variable domain (outside the CDR3, taken from reference TRBV5-1 and TRBJ2-1): KAGVTQTPRYLIKTRGQQVTLSCSPISGHRSVSWYQQTPGQGLQFLFEYFSETQRNKGNFPGRFSGRQFSNSRSEMNVSTLELGDSALYLCASSLVGTDNEQFFGPGTRLTVL.